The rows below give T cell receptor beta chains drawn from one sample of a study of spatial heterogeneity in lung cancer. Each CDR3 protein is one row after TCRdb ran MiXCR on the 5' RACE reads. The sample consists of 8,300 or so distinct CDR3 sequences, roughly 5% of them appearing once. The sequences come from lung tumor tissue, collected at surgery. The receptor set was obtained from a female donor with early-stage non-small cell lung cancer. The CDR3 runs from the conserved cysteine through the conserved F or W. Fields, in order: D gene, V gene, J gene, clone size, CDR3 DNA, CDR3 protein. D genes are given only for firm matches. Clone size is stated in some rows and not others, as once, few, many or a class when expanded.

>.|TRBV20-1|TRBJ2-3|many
TGCAGTTCTCGCAATCCCCCGACCACAGATACGCAGTATTTT
CSSRNPPTTDTQYF
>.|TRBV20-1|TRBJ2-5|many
TGCAGTGCTAGAGATACCCTCCAGGAGACCCAGTACTTC
CSARDTLQETQYF
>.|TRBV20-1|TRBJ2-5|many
TGCAGTGCTAATCCCTCGTGGTACCAAGAGACCCAGTACTTC
CSANPSWYQETQYF
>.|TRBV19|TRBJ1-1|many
TGTGCCAGTAGTACCCCTTTCGAGGCCGGGGGCACTGAAGCTTTCTTT
CASSTPFEAGGTEAFF
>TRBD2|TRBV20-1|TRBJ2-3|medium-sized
TGCAGTGCTAGAGGGCGGGAGATCACAGATACGCAGTATTTT
CSARGREITDTQYF
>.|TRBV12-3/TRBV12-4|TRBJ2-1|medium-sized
TGTGCCAGCAGCCCGACACGCTCCTACAATGAGCAGTTCTTC
CASSPTRSYNEQFF
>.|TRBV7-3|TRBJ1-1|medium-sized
TGTGCCAGCAGCTTAATGTCGGACACTGAAGCTTTCTTT
CASSLMSDTEAFF
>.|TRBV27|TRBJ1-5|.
TGTGCCAGCAGTGGGGGCAATCAGCCCCAGCATTTT
CASSGGNQPQHF
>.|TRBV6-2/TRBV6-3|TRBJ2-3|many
TGTGCCAGCAGTTACCCGCCAGGTTATACGCAGTATTTT
CASSYPPGYTQYF
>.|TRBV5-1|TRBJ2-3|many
TGCGCCAGCAGCTTGGCGCGCCTTGGGGATACGCAGTATTTT
CASSLARLGDTQYF
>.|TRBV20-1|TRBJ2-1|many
TGCAGTGCTTTCTTCTACAATGAGCAGTTCTTC
CSAFFYNEQFF